This TCR beta chain came from a study of human T cells and chemical hapten exposure (dated by TCRdb to the early 2020s). In the study overall: Libraries were pooled for sequencing, and per-sample TCR yields varied mainly because of small differences in library volumes within the pool. In alopecia patients, the study followed how the peripheral blood TCR repertoire changed in vivo over primary and secondary sensitization to diphenylcyclopropenone (DPC), a hapten. From each blood RNA sample, both TCR alpha and TCR beta chains were sequenced.

Here is what the overall study found, with its caveats: Repeated subsampling changed both the strength of the expansion versus patch-test correlation and the threshold at which the correlation became significant. DPC sensitization did not change how many TCRs were above 1 in 1000 frequency, and no evidence was found of alterations in global repertoire structure.

The library was built by means of RACE. For sequencing, a NextSeq 500 was employed. Library preparation attached unique molecular identifiers to individual cDNA molecules for quantitative, reproducible TCR counting. Per the authors' processing: The median number of TCRs per sample was over 85,000, ranging from roughly 20,000 to 690,600. V, J and CDR3 annotation of the TCR reads was carried out using the Decombinator software suite. To make PS versus PT1 abundance plots, every sample was subsampled to the same number of TCRs (28,000). TCRs were defined as expanded if absent before sensitization and observed at least eight times at the 2-week time point. The public reads were reprocessed in TCRdb via fastp at Q25 and MiXCR, keeping in-frame beta chains. Each CDR3 protein gets just one entry, which takes the most common genes and DNA from the rows behind it. In this record, the V and J calls reflect TCRdb's handling and not the investigators' own analysis. The table for this sample lists under 95,000 distinct CDR3 sequences; about 8.7% of them were counted only once. The top ten clones comprise around 2.8% of the sample.

Many counts were recorded for this clonotype. Its specific antigen is unknown. Nothing much larger sits one base from this clone, and base qualities are not available. The time point tag for this specimen amounts to: healthy volunteer bleed at 2 weeks. Unfractionated whole blood was collected in Tempus Blood RNA tubes, and total RNA was extracted from that blood. About 5 healthy volunteers acted as controls for TCR sequencing and had blood drawn at day 0, 2 weeks and 6 weeks. The sample was whole blood. This sequence was found in a female donor in good health. Some clones in this sample may be carry-over from other donors' samples.

The nucleotide sequence reads TGTGCCAGCAGTGGGGGAGGAGCGGCCACAGATACGCAGTATTTT. This yields the protein CASSGGGAATDTQYF. Recombination linked TRBV25-1 to TRBJ2-3; a weak D assignment points to TRBD2 (6 bases agree). Measured from the cysteine to the phenylalanine, the CDR3 is 15 residues long. The read is trimmed to its CDR3 DNA, 45 bases read in frame from base 1. The junction shows trimming of 4 bases on V and 2 bases on J, plus 13 bases between the germline ends. CDR1 MGHDK and CDR2 SYGVNS are derived from the germline V gene. The CDR3, completed at both ends by the reference TRBV25-1 and TRBJ2-3 genes, gives the full variable domain EADIYQTPRYLVIGTGKKITLECSQTMGHDKMYWYQQDPGMELHLIHYSYGVNSTEKGDLSSESTVSRIRTEHFPLTLESARPSHTSQYLCASSGGGAATDTQYFGPGTRLTVL.